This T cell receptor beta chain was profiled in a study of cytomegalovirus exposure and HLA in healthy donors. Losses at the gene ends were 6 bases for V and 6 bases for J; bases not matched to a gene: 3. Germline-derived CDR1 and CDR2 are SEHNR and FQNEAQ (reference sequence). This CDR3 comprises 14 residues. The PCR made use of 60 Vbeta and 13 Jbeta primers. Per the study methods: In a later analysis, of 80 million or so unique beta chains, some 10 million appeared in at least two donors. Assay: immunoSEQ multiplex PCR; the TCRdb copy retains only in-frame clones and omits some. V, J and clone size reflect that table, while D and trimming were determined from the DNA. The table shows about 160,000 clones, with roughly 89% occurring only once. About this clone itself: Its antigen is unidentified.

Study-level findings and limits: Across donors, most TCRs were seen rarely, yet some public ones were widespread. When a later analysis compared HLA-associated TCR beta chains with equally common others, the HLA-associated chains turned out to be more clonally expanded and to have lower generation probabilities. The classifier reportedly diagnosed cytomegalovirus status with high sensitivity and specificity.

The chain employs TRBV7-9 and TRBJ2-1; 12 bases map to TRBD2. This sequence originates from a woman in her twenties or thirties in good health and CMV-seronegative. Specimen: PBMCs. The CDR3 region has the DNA TGTGCCAGCAGACCGACTAGCGGGAGCAATGAGCAGTTCTTC. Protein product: CASRPTSGSNEQFF.